Shown below are 21 T cell receptor beta chains from a single sample sequenced in a study of T cells after somatic rescue of genetic block (dated by TCRdb to about 2020). The library came from the immunoSEQ multiplex PCR assay. Drawn from immuneACCESS, this table holds only the in-frame rearrangements with V and J called that TCRdb kept. Clones are partly lost; checked studies trace under half to an unresolved V gene and leave the rest unexplained. The sample table records about 120,000 clones; over 80% of these occur just once. Less than 1.5% of the sample rests with the top ten. The specimen sequenced was peripheral blood mononuclear cells (PBMCs). The receptor set was obtained from a woman aged 18-29 years.

The V call is TRBV7-9, the J call TRBJ1-1; tentatively, D is TRBD1 (6 bases). Trimming took 1 base from V and 8 from J, leaving 8 bases between them. This CDR3 region has 12 residues. The germline gives CDR1 SEHNR, CDR2 FQNEAQ (reference sequence). The chain's CDR3 is CASSLGDNEAFF. The CDR3 nucleotides are TGTGCCAGCAGCTTAGGGGACAACGAAGCTTTCTTT.

This sequence joins TRBV28 and TRBJ1-3, with D perhaps matching TRBD1 (6 bases). V lost 8 bases and J 4 bases, leaving 15 bases between the germline ends. The CDR3 is made up of 14 amino acids. Per the germline V gene, CDR1 is MDHEN and CDR2 is SYDVKM. CDR3 loop: CASRKQGYGNTIYF. In nucleotides, the CDR3 is TGTGCCAGCCGCAAACAGGGATACGGAAACACCATATATTTT.

V usage is TRBV30 and J usage is TRBJ1-1; 7 bases align to TRBD1. V shed 0 bases, J shed 4 bases, and the junction held 5 bases outside the gene matches. The CDR3 is made up of 14 amino acids. Looked up from germline, CDR1 is GTSNPN and CDR2 is SVGIG (reference sequence). The CDR3 region has the DNA TGTGCCTGGAGTGTACTCCAGGGGGGCACTGAAGCTTTCTTT. It is translated as CAWSVLQGGTEAFF.

The chain links TRBV13 to TRBJ2-2; TRBD2 matches at 8 bases. The length of the CDR3 is 14 residues. Per the germline V gene, CDR1 is PRHDT and CDR2 is FYEKMQ (reference sequence). Trimming removed 4 bases from V and 6 bases from J; junction bases left unmatched: 4. CDR3 DNA sequence: TGTGCCAGCAGCTCCGGGGGGGCATCCGGGGAGCTGTTTTTT. Protein: CASSSGGASGELFF.

J is TRBJ1-1 and V is TRBV11-2; D remains unclear. Trimming stripped 5 bases from V and 0 bases from J, with 7 bases between. Germline loops: CDR1 SGHAT, CDR2 FQNNGV. CDR3 size: 13 residues. The CDR3 protein is CASSLRLNTEAFF. DNA of the CDR3: TGTGCCAGCAGCCTCCGATTGAACACTGAAGCTTTCTTT.

The count of this clone is one. This chain joins TRBV28 and TRBJ1-2, with D uncertain. CDR3 length: 12 residues. The germline V gene has CDR1 MDHEN and CDR2 SYDVKM. Trimming removed 6 bases from V and 9 bases from J, with 14 bases in between. The DNA for the CDR3 is TGTGCCAGCAGACGGTCCTCTGCTAGCTACACCTTC. Encoded protein: CASRRSSASYTF.

The chain combines TRBV5-5 with TRBJ2-3; D unresolved. Trimming pared 0 bases from V and 5 bases from J, leaving 4 bases between. The length of the CDR3 is 12 residues. CDR1 and CDR2 (germline): SGHKS, YYEKEE (reference sequence). The DNA for the CDR3 is TGTGCCAGCAGCTTGGTGGAAGATACGCAGTATTTT. This encodes CASSLVEDTQYF. The full variable domain, its missing parts supplied by reference TRBV5-5 and TRBJ2-3, is DAGVTQSPTHLIKTRGQQVTLRCSPISGHKSVSWYQQVLGQGPQFIFQYYEKEERGRGNFPDRFSARQFPNYSSELNVNALLLGDSALYLCASSLVEDTQYFGPGTRLTVL.

CDR3 in amino acids: CASSLPGVGEKLFF. The CDR3 DNA sequence: TGTGCCAGCAGCTTGCCGGGGGTCGGCGAAAAACTGTTTTTT. The rearrangement joins TRBV5-8 to TRBJ1-4; possibly TRBD1 for D (5 bases). Trimming took 1 base from V and 8 from J, leaving 12 bases between them. The CDR3 sequence is 14 residues long. Germline-derived CDR1 and CDR2 are SGHTS and YDEGEE. The entire variable domain, with the rest obtained from reference TRBV5-8 and TRBJ1-4, is as follows: EAGVTQSPTHLIKTRGQQATLRCSPISGHTSVYWYQQALGLGLQFLLWYDEGEERNRGNFPPRFSGRQFPNYSSELNVNALELEDSALYLCASSLPGVGEKLFFGSGTQLSVL.

This chain links TRBV30 with TRBJ2-1, with D maybe TRBD1 (5 bases). CDR3 length: 12 residues. Trimming removed 4 bases at V and 12 bases at J, with 16 bases between. CDR1 and CDR2 from the germline V gene are GTSNPN and SVGIG (reference sequence). The CDR3 loop is CAWTRPIRGQFF. CDR3 DNA: TGTGCCTGGACCCGTCCGATAAGGGGGCAGTTCTTC.

The V gene is TRBV7-2, the J gene TRBJ1-1; possibly TRBD1 for D (5 bases). Germline values: CDR1 SGHTA, CDR2 FQGNSA. V dropped 8 bases and J dropped 0 bases, with 7 bases sitting between them. The CDR3 loop spans 12 amino acids. The CDR3 sequence is CASRGVNTEAFF. CDR3 nucleotides: TGTGCCAGCCGGGGGGTGAACACTGAAGCTTTCTTT.

The chain carries TRBV11-2 and TRBJ1-2, with D maybe TRBD1 (5 bases). V was trimmed by 2 bases and J by 0 bases, leaving 19 bases between them. Germline V CDR1 and CDR2: SGHAT, FQNNGV. This CDR3 region has 18 residues. CDR3 loop: CASSLNPPGRLPNYGYTF. DNA of the CDR3: TGTGCCAGCAGCTTAAACCCCCCAGGGCGGCTTCCTAACTATGGCTACACCTTC.

The chain uses TRBV4-2 and TRBJ1-2; D unclear. Germline loops: CDR1 LGHNA, CDR2 YNFKEQ. The V gene lost 0 bases and the J gene lost 0 bases, with 11 bases spanning the gap. This CDR3 has 16 amino acids. In nucleotides, the CDR3 is TGTGCCAGCAGCCAAGATGCTGGCGGGTCTAACTATGGCTACACCTTC. Translated: CASSQDAGGSNYGYTF.

This clone was seen a handful of times. The chain combines TRBV19 with TRBJ1-5; a weak D match, TRBD1 (5 bases). Between the trimmed V and J ends, which lost 5 bases and 7 bases, there was a span of 12 bases. CDR3 length equals 13 residues. Germline CDR1 and CDR2: LNHDA and SQIVND (reference sequence). The CDR3 region is CASSWGFGQPQHF. The CDR3 bases are TGTGCCAGTAGTTGGGGGTTTGGGCAGCCCCAGCATTTT.

This clone was counted only a few times. The gene calls are TRBV4-2 and TRBJ2-2; 9 nucleotides align to TRBD2. CDR3 length: 16 amino acids. Looked up from germline, CDR1 is LGHNA and CDR2 is YNFKEQ. The trim removed 0 bases at V and 11 bases at J, leaving 10 bases unmatched. The DNA of the CDR3 is TGTGCCAGCAGCCAAGATTGGACTAGCGCGGCTGGCGAGCTGTTTTTT. It codes for CASSQDWTSAAGELFF.

With regard to this clone: One end of the junction is discordant with germline, which a read error may explain. The rearrangement joins TRBV5-4 to TRBJ2-6, with no clear D. In germline, CDR1 is SGHNT, CDR2 YYREEE (reference sequence). This CDR3 is 13 amino acids long. The CDR3 is CASSWPGANVLTF. CDR3 coding DNA: TGTGCCAGCAGCTGGCCTGGAGCCAACGTCCTGACTTTC. The complete variable domain, with remaining parts taken from reference TRBV5-4 and TRBJ2-6, reads ETGVTQSPTHLIKTRGQQVTLRCSSQSGHNTVSWYQQALGQGPQFIFQYYREEENGRGNFPPRFSGLQFPNYSSELNVNALELDDSALYLCASSWPGANVLTFGAGSRLTVL.

The V and J genes are TRBV11-3 and TRBJ2-1; 10 nucleotides line up with TRBD2. Trimming removed 6 bases from V and 7 bases from J; junction bases left unmatched: 12. Germline V gives CDR1 SGHNT, CDR2 YENEEA. CDR3 length: 16 residues. CDR3 sequence (DNA): TGTGCCAGCAGGGCGGACTTAGCGGGGGGTAGGAATGAGCAGTTCTTC. Amino acids: CASRADLAGGRNEQFF.

The chain couples TRBV13 to TRBJ1-2; D remains unclear. Germline loops: CDR1 PRHDT, CDR2 FYEKMQ (reference sequence). The CDR3 consists of 13 residues. V shed 3 bases and J shed 7 bases, with 12 bases lying between them. This chain's CDR3 is CASSLGQRSGYTF. CDR3 nucleotide sequence: TGTGCCAGCAGCTTGGGCCAGAGAAGTGGCTACACCTTC. The complete variable domain, with remaining parts taken from reference TRBV13 and TRBJ1-2, reads AAGVIQSPRHLIKEKRETATLKCYPIPRHDTVYWYQQGPGQDPQFLISFYEKMQSDKGSIPDRFSAQQFSDYHSELNMSSLELGDSALYFCASSLGQRSGYTFGSGTRLTVV.

This rearrangement joins TRBV11-2 to TRBJ2-2, with D perhaps TRBD1 (6 bases). This CDR3 is built from 13 residues. The ends were cut back, 5 bases at V and 6 bases at J, with 10 bases in the middle. Germline V gene lookup returns CDR1 SGHAT and CDR2 FQNNGV. The CDR3 loop is CASSPQGAGELFF. Here the CDR3 DNA reads TGTGCCAGCAGCCCACAGGGAGCCGGGGAGCTGTTTTTT.

The chain joins TRBV2 to TRBJ2-1, with TRBD1 as a possible D gene (6 bases). This CDR3 region has 13 residues. V was trimmed by 7 bases and J by 4 bases, leaving 11 bases between them. Germline V lookup: CDR1 SNHLY, CDR2 FYNNEI. CDR3 DNA: TGTGCCAGCAAACAGGGTGCATACAATGAGCAGTTCTTC. This codes for CASKQGAYNEQFF. Complete variable domain (other parts from reference TRBV2 and TRBJ2-1): EPEVTQTPSHQVTQMGQEVILRCVPISNHLYFYWYRQILGQKVEFLVSFYNNEISEKSEIFDDQFSVERPDGSNFTLKIRSTKLEDSAMYFCASKQGAYNEQFFGPGTRLTVL.

The rearrangement uses TRBV21-1 and TRBJ2-7; the table names TRBD1, a call not compared with the DNA. TRBV21-1 is an annotated pseudogene. This CDR3 is 15 amino acids long. CDR3 nucleotide sequence: TGTGCCAGCAGCAAAGCAGGGGACATTTCCTACGAGCAGTACTTC. Encoded protein: CASSKAGDISYEQYF.

J is TRBJ1-1 and V is TRBV9, with D perhaps TRBD1 (6 bases). The CDR3 length is 14 residues. V lost 4 bases, J lost 1 base, and 11 bases lay in between. CDR1 is SGDLS and CDR2 is YYNGEE in the germline V gene. CDR3 residues: CASSSRGENTEAFF. The CDR3 coding sequence is TGTGCCAGCAGCTCTAGGGGGGAGAACACTGAAGCTTTCTTT.